These 12 T cell receptor beta chains originate from one sample sequenced in a study of shared clonotypes between healthy human individuals (dated by TCRdb to the early 2020s). The library was prepared using the immunoSEQ multiplex PCR assay. In TCRdb, the immuneACCESS table is reduced to in-frame sequences with V and J assigned. These tables do not hold every clone; where another copy was compared, an unresolved V gene accounts for under half, and the others remain unexplained. The sample profile shows around 500,000 clones; 81% of them were found once. The ten largest clones take up roughly 13% of the sample. The sequenced material came from PBMCs. These receptors all stem from a woman aged 40-49 years in good health. Some clones in this sample may be carry-over from other donors' samples.

As regards this clone: At one end the junction does not follow the germline gene, possibly because of a read error. The chain uses TRBV6-1 and TRBJ1-1; a weak D match, TRBD1 (5 bases). This CDR3 comprises 18 residues. The germline V gene encodes CDR1 MNHNS and CDR2 SASEGT. The CDR3 reads CASSEISRVLALDTEAFF. The CDR3 DNA follows: TGCGCCAGCAGTGAAATCTCCAGGGTCTTAGCTCTGGACACTGAAGCTTTCTTT.

The gene calls are TRBV11-3 and TRBJ2-5, with D perhaps matching TRBD2 (6 bases). The germline V gene encodes CDR1 SGHNT and CDR2 YENEEA. Trimming removed 1 base at V and 3 bases at J, with 12 bases between. The CDR3 runs to 15 residues. The CDR3 is CASSLGGVYEETQYF. As DNA, the CDR3 is TGTGCCAGCAGCTTAGGGGGGGTCTATGAAGAGACCCAGTACTTC. The full variable domain, in which reference TRBV11-3 and TRBJ2-5 provide the parts outside the CDR3, is EAGVVQSPRYKIIEKKQPVAFWCNPISGHNTLYWYLQNLGQGPELLIRYENEEAVDDSQLPKDRFSAERLKGVDSTLKIQPAELGDSAVYLCASSLGGVYEETQYFGPGTRLLVL.

This clone was seen just once. The CDR3 spells CASRTYRNQPQHF. In nucleotides, the CDR3 is TGTGCCAGCAGAACCTACAGGAATCAGCCCCAGCATTTT. This sequence joins TRBV28 and TRBJ1-5; a possible D gene is TRBD1 (5 bases). Trimming stripped 6 bases from V and 4 bases from J, with 10 bases between. This CDR3 is built from 13 residues. Germline V gives CDR1 MDHEN, CDR2 SYDVKM.

Concerning this clone itself: This likely reflects a read error, since a far larger clone is one base away. Different DNA sequences within this sample yield the same CDR3. This chain connects TRBV6-1 to TRBJ1-5, with a possible D match to TRBD1 (6 bases). Germline assignment: CDR1 MNHNS and CDR2 SASEGT. The CDR3 runs to 14 residues. CDR3 bases: TGCGCCAGCGCCCCCGAGGGGGGGGTTCAGCCCCAGCATTTT. Translated, it gives CASAPEGGVQPQHF.

This chain links TRBV7-3 with TRBJ2-2; maybe TRBD1 (6 bases). Germline CDR1 is SGHTA and CDR2 is FQGTGA. The CDR3 is 15 amino acids. Trimming cost V 6 bases and J 0 bases, with 11 bases left between them. As DNA, the CDR3 is TGTGCCAGCAGGCGAAGGACAGCGAACACCGGGGAGCTGTTTTTT. Translated, it gives CASRRRTANTGELFF.

About this clone: A far larger clone is just one base off, so this is likely a read error. This CDR3 is also generated by other DNA sequences in the sample. The rearrangement joins TRBV5-1 to TRBJ2-5; tentatively, D is TRBD1 (6 bases). The CDR3 length is 14 residues. CDR1 is SGHRS and CDR2 is YFSETQ in the germline V gene. V gave up 5 bases and J gave up 1 base, with 12 bases separating them. CDR3 sequence reads: CASRLQGAQETQYF. Here the CDR3 DNA reads TGCGCCAGCAGGCTACAGGGTGCCCAAGAGACCCAGTACTTC.

J is TRBJ2-2 and V is TRBV18, with TRBD2 identical over 9 bases. The CDR3 is made up of 15 amino acids. CDR1 is KGHSH and CDR2 is LQKENI in the germline V gene. The V gene end was trimmed by 6 bases and the J gene end by 4 bases; junction bases not matched to a gene: 6. CDR3 bases: TGTGCCAGCTCCTCGGGACTAGCTTTCACCGGGGAGCTGTTTTTT. This translates into CASSSGLAFTGELFF. Based on the CDR3 plus reference TRBV18 and TRBJ2-2, the full variable domain is NAGVMQNPRHLVRRRGQEARLRCSPMKGHSHVYWYRQLPEEGLKFMVYLQKENIIDESGMPKERFSAEFPKEGPSILRIQQVVRGDSAAYFCASSSGLAFTGELFFGEGSRLTVL.

The chain uses TRBV5-4 and TRBJ1-2; the D gene is possibly TRBD1 (5 bases). The CDR3 totals 16 residues. The germline V gene has CDR1 SGHNT and CDR2 YYREEE (reference sequence). Trimming left V 4 bases short and J 6 bases short, with 22 bases between. CDR3 amino acids: CASSQAYIRQGDGYTF. In nucleotides, the CDR3 is TGTGCCAGCAGCCAAGCTTACATCCGGCAGGGTGATGGCTACACCTTC.

This clone showed up just a few times. A far larger clone is one base from this, pointing to a likely read error. The chain carries TRBV30 and TRBJ1-5; TRBD1 matches 9 bases. Germline loops: CDR1 GTSNPN, CDR2 SVGIG (reference sequence). The trim removed 1 base at V and 6 bases at J, leaving 13 bases unmatched. This CDR3 has 17 amino acids. In DNA form, the CDR3 reads TGTGCCTGGAGTGCCCTCGGGGTACAGGGGGCGAGTCAGCCCCAGCATTTT. This gives the protein CAWSALGVQGASQPQHF.

The chain links TRBV6-1 to TRBJ1-4; no definite D call. Germline-derived CDR1 and CDR2 are MNHNS and SASEGT. The CDR3 length is 15 residues. Between the trimmed V and J ends, which lost 0 bases and 6 bases, there was a span of 11 bases. CDR3 in DNA: TGTGCCAGCAGTGAAGCGCAGTCAGCGTATGAAAAACTGTTTTTT. Residues: CASSEAQSAYEKLFF.

This rearrangement joins TRBV7-2 to TRBJ1-5, with 7 bases aligning to TRBD1. The length of the CDR3 is 13 residues. CDR1 is SGHTA, CDR2 FQGNSA, per germline. The V and J ends lost 4 bases and 4 bases, in that order; junction bases with no gene match: 1. In nucleotides, the CDR3 is TGTGCCAGCAGCTCGGACAGGAATCAGCCCCAGCATTTT. As protein: CASSSDRNQPQHF.

The chain recombines TRBV28 with TRBJ1-5, with D perhaps TRBD1 (6 bases). The germline V and J ends were trimmed by 8 bases and 6 bases, with 11 bases remaining between them. CDR1 is MDHEN and CDR2 is SYDVKM in the germline V gene. This CDR3 comprises 12 residues. The chain's CDR3 is CASRQQGQPQHF. CDR3 DNA sequence: TGTGCCAGCCGTCAACAGGGTCAGCCCCAGCATTTT.